The 25 T cell receptor beta chains listed next were all sequenced from one sample in a study of cytomegalovirus exposure and HLA in healthy donors (dated by TCRdb to about 2017). Libraries were built with the immunoSEQ multiplex PCR assay. The immuneACCESS repertoire file appears here via TCRdb, limited to in-frame rearrangements. These files lack a portion of the clones; in checked studies, under half of the deficit traces to unresolved V genes, and the cause of the others is not known. Counted in this sample were approximately 230,000 clones; roughly nine tenths of them appeared once. The ten largest clones take up around 11% of the sample. The sample taken for sequencing was PBMCs. Receptor source: a man aged 18 to 35 in good health and CMV-seropositive.

The V gene is TRBV7-2, the J gene TRBJ2-1; 10 bases agree with TRBD1. The junction had 5 bases not matched to a gene; V was cut back by 2 bases and J by 7 bases. Germline lookup yields CDR1 SGHTA and CDR2 FQGNSA. The CDR3 runs to 15 residues. CDR3 nucleotides: TGTGCCAGCAGCTTACGACAGGGGGCCGGAAATGAGCAGTTCTTC. Amino acid sequence: CASSLRQGAGNEQFF.

Only a few counts were recorded for this clone. The rearrangement links TRBV6-1 to TRBJ2-3; 12 bases are shared with TRBD2. V gave up 7 bases and J gave up 4 bases; unmatched junction bases: 6. The CDR3 is 15 residues long. CDR1 is MNHNS and CDR2 is SASEGT in the germline V gene. The CDR3 DNA reads as TGTGCCAGCACCGGGACTAGCGGGCCATCAGATACGCAGTATTTT. This codes for CASTGTSGPSDTQYF.

This clone was recorded a few times. This sample also contains other DNA sequences that code for the same CDR3. The gene calls are TRBV9 and TRBJ2-1; 7 bases are shared with TRBD2. Germline CDR1 reads SGDLS; CDR2 reads YYNGEE. CDR3 size: 15 residues. The V and J ends lost 0 bases and 4 bases, in that order; junction bases with no gene match: 4. The CDR3 protein is CASSVGGSGYNEQFF. The DNA for the CDR3 is TGTGCCAGCAGCGTAGGCGGGAGTGGTTACAATGAGCAGTTCTTC.

The chain combines TRBV6-4 with TRBJ1-5; D is possibly TRBD1 (6 bases). The CDR3 is 17 residues long. Germline lookup yields CDR1 MRHNA and CDR2 SNTAGT. With 0 bases removed from V and 2 bases from J, the gap between germline ends came to 14 bases. CDR3 nucleotides: TGTGCCAGCAGTGACTCGGGGGGGCCAGACGGCAATCAGCCCCAGCATTTT. Amino acids: CASSDSGGPDGNQPQHF.

V usage is TRBV11-3 and J usage is TRBJ2-1; 8 positions match TRBD2. The CDR3 totals 15 residues. From germline, CDR1 is SGHNT and CDR2 YENEEA. The junction had 9 bases not matched to a gene; V was cut back by 3 bases and J by 8 bases. Here the CDR3 reads CASSLSGSGTHEQFF. The CDR3 region has the DNA TGTGCCAGCAGCTTGTCGGGTAGCGGGACTCATGAGCAGTTCTTC.

This chain uses TRBV28 with TRBJ1-2, with a possible D match to TRBD1 (6 bases). The CDR3 is 15 residues long. The V gene's germline CDR1 is MDHEN and CDR2 SYDVKM. V was pared by 6 bases and J by 2 bases, with 16 bases between. The CDR3 nucleotides are TGTGCCAGCAGCCCGGGGGGCGGGACCAACTATGGCTACACCTTC. Protein sequence: CASSPGGGTNYGYTF.

J is TRBJ2-1 and V is TRBV7-9; weak D call: TRBD2 (6 bases). Trimming shortened V by 5 bases and J by 6 bases, and 11 bases separated the two germline ends. The CDR3 contains 13 residues. Per the germline V gene, CDR1 is SEHNR and CDR2 is FQNEAQ (reference sequence). The CDR3 region is CASSHGLFNEQFF. The CDR3 region has the DNA TGTGCCAGCAGCCATGGACTATTCAATGAGCAGTTCTTC.

The V gene is TRBV29-1, the J gene TRBJ2-7; 8 nucleotides align to TRBD2. V dropped 2 bases and J dropped 7; count of bases not matched to a gene: 10. Germline CDR1 SQVTM, CDR2 ANQGSEA. This CDR3 region has 14 residues. Here the CDR3 reads CSVEPHGGTREQYF. CDR3 nucleotides: TGCAGCGTTGAACCACACGGTGGGACTAGGGAGCAGTACTTC.

The V call is TRBV4-1, the J call TRBJ2-7, with TRBD2 matching over 9 bases. The CDR3 consists of 17 residues. From germline, CDR1 is MGHRA and CDR2 YSYEKL. Unmatched junction bases numbered 10, after V lost 4 bases and J lost 0 bases. The CDR3 reads CASSLNSGSDISYEQYF. In DNA, the CDR3 is TGCGCCAGCAGCCTCAATAGCGGGAGTGATATCTCCTACGAGCAGTACTTC.

V gene TRBV7-7 combines with J gene TRBJ2-1, with 7 bases matching TRBD1. V lost 5 bases and J lost 9; bases outside the gene matches: 7. The CDR3 is 13 amino acids. CDR1 SSHAT and CDR2 FNYEAQ come from the germline V gene (reference sequence). The CDR3 loop reads CASSPDPGGEQFF. The CDR3 nucleotides read TGTGCCAGCAGCCCGGATCCAGGGGGTGAGCAGTTCTTC.

The J gene is TRBJ1-2, the V gene TRBV18; no reliable D call. Per germline, CDR1 KGHSH and CDR2 LQKENI. CDR3 length: 15 residues. The germline V and J ends were trimmed by 2 bases and 4 bases, with 14 bases remaining between them. The CDR3 nucleotides are TGTGCCAGCTCACCAGGCTCGGGGTATGGCTATGGCTACACCTTC. This sequence encodes CASSPGSGYGYGYTF.

For this clone: Other DNA sequences within the sample encode an identical CDR3. The chain links TRBV18 to TRBJ1-5; 7 bases agree with TRBD1. CDR1 is KGHSH and CDR2 is LQKENI in the germline V gene. The CDR3 length is 14 residues. The ends lost 2 bases at V and 2 bases at J; junction bases unmatched: 0. The CDR3 nucleotides are TGTGCCAGCTCACCAGGGACAGGCAATCAGCCCCAGCATTTT. Protein sequence: CASSPGTGNQPQHF.

The chain is built from TRBV5-1 and TRBJ2-1; TRBD1 matches 8 bases. The CDR3 sequence is 17 residues long. V shed 1 base, J shed 0 bases, and the junction held 6 bases outside the gene matches. In germline, CDR1 is SGHRS, CDR2 YFSETQ. The CDR3 loop is CASSLFRTGSSYNEQFF. The CDR3 DNA sequence: TGCGCCAGCAGCTTGTTTAGGACAGGGAGCTCCTACAATGAGCAGTTCTTC.

For this clone: Other DNA sequences within the sample encode an identical CDR3. The gene calls are TRBV27 and TRBJ1-5; D possibly corresponds to TRBD1 (5 bases). CDR1 is MNHEY, CDR2 SMNVEV, per germline (reference sequence). The CDR3 length is 14 residues. V was trimmed by 6 bases and J by 1 base, leaving 10 bases between them. In DNA form, the CDR3 reads TGTGCCAGCAGCGACCGGGACAGCAATCAGCCCCAGCATTTT. As protein: CASSDRDSNQPQHF.

Points on this clone: Other DNA variants within this sample encode the same CDR3. The V and J genes are TRBV28 and TRBJ1-3; no definite D call. CDR3 length equals 12 residues. Per germline, CDR1 MDHEN and CDR2 SYDVKM. Trimming stripped 3 bases from V and 0 bases from J, with 0 bases between. CDR3 coding DNA: TGTGCCAGCAGTTTCTCTGGAAACACCATATATTTT. Its protein product is CASSFSGNTIYF.

Comment on this clone: The sample holds other DNA sequences that translate to the same CDR3. The genes are TRBV5-1 and TRBJ2-7, with a weak D call TRBD2 (5 bases). The CDR3 is made up of 13 amino acids. V lost 4 bases to trimming and J lost 5 bases, with 13 bases between them. Germline lookup yields CDR1 SGHRS and CDR2 YFSETQ. The CDR3 DNA reads TGCGCCAGCAGCCTAAGCGGTATCCACGAGCAGTACTTC. The encoded protein is CASSLSGIHEQYF.

J is TRBJ2-7 and V is TRBV2, with D hard to call. V lost 3 bases to trimming and J lost 4 bases, with 16 bases between them. Germline CDR1 is SNHLY and CDR2 is FYNNEI. This CDR3 has 15 residues. CDR3 sequence (DNA): TGTGCCAGCAGTGACCCCGCGACAAGGTGGTACGAGCAGTACTTC. Its translation: CASSDPATRWYEQYF. Drawing the rest from reference TRBV2 and TRBJ2-7, the complete variable domain is EPEVTQTPSHQVTQMGQEVILRCVPISNHLYFYWYRQILGQKVEFLVSFYNNEISEKSEIFDDQFSVERPDGSNFTLKIRSTKLEDSAMYFCASSDPATRWYEQYFGPGTRLTVT.

The V call is TRBV5-1, the J call TRBJ1-1; D gene ambiguous. CDR3 length equals 14 residues. V was cut by 3 bases and J by 3 bases, with 12 bases left in between. CDR1 and CDR2 from the germline V gene are SGHRS and YFSETQ. The CDR3 DNA reads TGCGCCAGCAGCTCCAATCCCGGGTACACTGAAGCTTTCTTT. This sequence encodes CASSSNPGYTEAFF.

The V call is TRBV7-2, the J call TRBJ2-7; perhaps D is TRBD1 or TRBD2 (5 bases each). Trimming shortened V by 5 bases and J by 6 bases, and 23 bases separated the two germline ends. The length of the CDR3 is 16 residues. Germline V gene lookup returns CDR1 SGHTA and CDR2 FQGNSA. This CDR3 reads CASSPRSGGGPLEQYF. CDR3 in DNA: TGTGCCAGCAGCCCCCGTTCGGGTGGGGGACCTCTCGAGCAGTACTTC.

This chain joins TRBV27 and TRBJ2-7; D is possibly TRBD1 (6 bases). Germline V lookup: CDR1 MNHEY, CDR2 SMNVEV (reference sequence). Trimming pared 5 bases from V and 5 bases from J, leaving 13 bases between. This CDR3 has 13 amino acids. Written as DNA, the CDR3 is TGTGCCAGCAGTCCCATAGACAGGAACGAGCAGTACTTC. Protein: CASSPIDRNEQYF.

The CDR3: CASSPTMTGYEQYF. The CDR3 nucleotides read TGCGCCAGCAGCCCAACGATGACAGGCTACGAGCAGTACTTC. V usage is TRBV5-1 and J usage is TRBJ2-7; a weak D match, TRBD1 (6 bases). Between the trimmed V and J ends, which lost 4 bases and 3 bases, there was a span of 14 bases. Germline CDR1 reads SGHRS; CDR2 reads YFSETQ. The CDR3 loop spans 14 amino acids.

The V call is TRBV5-1, the J call TRBJ1-1, with 9 bases aligning to TRBD1. With 3 bases clipped from V and 2 bases from J, the junction kept 11 bases outside the gene matches. Germline CDR1 is SGHRS and CDR2 is YFSETQ. The CDR3 consists of 17 residues. CDR3 sequence: CASSSTRDRDKNTEAFF. The CDR3, as DNA: TGCGCCAGCAGCTCGACCCGGGACAGGGATAAAAACACTGAAGCTTTCTTT.

The chain links TRBV28 to TRBJ2-1, with D possibly matching TRBD1 (6 bases). Germline CDR1 reads MDHEN; CDR2 reads SYDVKM. This CDR3 is 14 amino acids long. V gave up 0 bases and J gave up 5 bases, with 8 bases separating them. CDR3 nucleotides: TGTGCCAGCAGTTTATGGCAGGGGAACAATGAGCAGTTCTTC. It codes for CASSLWQGNNEQFF.

This chain uses TRBV6-1 with TRBJ2-7; TRBD1 matches at 7 bases. Germline CDR1 reads MNHNS; CDR2 reads SASEGT. The V and J ends lost 3 bases and 3 bases, in that order; junction bases with no gene match: 17. This CDR3 is built from 18 residues. For the CDR3, the DNA is TGTGCCAGCAGTGACCTCAGAGGGGCAGGGGGAAGCGGCTACGAGCAGTACTTC. It is translated as CASSDLRGAGGSGYEQYF.

The chain is built from TRBV19 and TRBJ1-2; 11 bases are shared with TRBD1. This CDR3 has 15 amino acids. The germline CDR1 and CDR2 sequences are LNHDA and SQIVND (reference sequence). Losses at the gene ends were 7 bases for V and 1 base for J; bases not matched to a gene: 5. CDR3 loop: CASKPGTGGNYGYTF. CDR3 DNA: TGTGCCAGTAAGCCCGGGACAGGGGGTAACTATGGCTACACCTTC. The variable domain in full, completed from reference TRBV19 and TRBJ1-2, reads DGGITQSPKYLFRKEGQNVTLSCEQNLNHDAMYWYRQDPGQGLRLIYYSQIVNDFQKGDIAEGYSVSREKKESFPLTVTSAQKNPTAFYLCASKPGTGGNYGYTFGSGTRLTVV.